This is a list of T cell receptor beta chains from one sample in a study of control samples from healthy donors and cancer patients. The method was immunoSEQ multiplex PCR; TCRdb's version includes in-frame clones alone and lacks a portion of them. The table shows some 100,000 clones, with about 88% occurring only once. The sample consisted of blood. Every receptor here comes from a woman aged 45 to 65 in good health. CDR3s include the opening cysteine and the closing phenylalanine or tryptophan. The D gene is left open where the match is weak. Size is stated for part of the rows, as once, few or many counts, or as a class when the clone is expanded.

v_call	j_call	d_call	clone_size	cdr3_aa	cdr3_nt
TRBV28	TRBJ1-1	.	.	CASSLLSGGESLAFF	TGTGCCAGCAGTTTACTCTCCGGGGGCGAATCTTTAGCTTTCTTT
TRBV6-5	TRBJ1-1	.	.	CASSGLNTEAFF	TGTGCCAGCAGCGGGCTGAACACTGAAGCTTTCTTT
TRBV28	TRBJ1-3	.	.	CASRVKGRSGNTIYF	TGTGCCAGCAGAGTGAAGGGTCGCTCTGGAAACACCATATATTTT
TRBV7-6	TRBJ2-2	.	once	CASSSDLGFGATGELFF	TGTGCCAGCAGCTCGGACTTGGGCTTTGGGGCCACCGGGGAGCTGTTTTTT
TRBV7-2	TRBJ1-1	TRBD1	.	CASSMRTGEGTEAFF	TGTGCCAGCAGCATGAGGACAGGGGAAGGCACTGAAGCTTTCTTT
TRBV19	TRBJ1-5	.	.	CASRGLTQQPQHF	TGTGCCAGTAGGGGATTAACGCAGCAGCCCCAGCATTTT
TRBV7-8	TRBJ2-1	.	.	CASSLAGGLAMDEQFF	TGTGCCAGCAGCTTAGCTGGTGGCCTAGCGATGGATGAGCAGTTCTTC
TRBV14	TRBJ1-3	.	few	CASSQAGAPGNTIYF	TGTGCCAGCAGCCAAGCTGGGGCCCCTGGAAACACCATATATTTT
TRBV11-3	TRBJ2-5	.	few	CASSLDGPGSQETQYF	TGTGCCAGCAGCTTAGATGGGCCAGGATCTCAAGAGACCCAGTACTTC
TRBV28	TRBJ2-1	.	many	CASGTQTDQFF	TGTGCCAGCGGGACCCAAACTGATCAGTTCTTC
TRBV27	TRBJ1-1	TRBD1	once	CASSLTFRQGVPTNTEAFF	TGTGCCAGCAGTTTAACTTTCCGGCAGGGGGTACCAACGAACACTGAAGCTTTCTTT
TRBV4-2	TRBJ2-7	.	.	CASSQDPGGTAYEQYF	TGTGCCAGCAGCCAAGATCCGGGGGGCACAGCCTACGAGCAGTACTTC
TRBV4-3	TRBJ2-1	TRBD2	few	CASSQGVQWREGRKDEQFF	TGCGCCAGCAGCCAAGGGGTGCAGTGGCGGGAGGGAAGGAAGGATGAGCAGTTCTTC
TRBV28	TRBJ2-4	TRBD2	.	CASTGGVRTTRNIQYF	TGTGCCAGCACCGGGGGGGTGAGGACGACTAGAAACATTCAGTACTTC
TRBV7-9	TRBJ2-3	.	.	CASAQLRGSTDTQYF	TGTGCCAGCGCCCAACTCCGGGGGAGCACAGATACGCAGTATTTT
TRBV9	TRBJ1-1	.	once	CASSVDPQVYTEAFF	TGTGCCAGCAGCGTAGATCCCCAGGTCTACACTGAAGCTTTCTTT
TRBV7-8	TRBJ1-5	.	few	CASSSDRNQPQHF	TGTGCCAGCAGCTCGGACCGCAATCAGCCCCAGCATTTT
TRBV3-1/TRBV3-2	TRBJ2-1	TRBD1	.	CASRLGQTNYNEQFF	TGTGCCAGCAGGTTGGGACAGACTAACTACAATGAGCAGTTCTTC
TRBV1	TRBJ1-1	.	.	CTSSQVTVNTEAFF	TGCACCAGCAGCCAAGTTACCGTGAACACTGAAGCTTTCTTT
TRBV5-6	TRBJ2-3	.	.	CASSLSAYTQYF	TGTGCCAGCAGCTTGTCGGCCTATACGCAGTATTTT
TRBV11-1	TRBJ2-2	.	.	CASSFPGTGELFF	TGTGCCAGCAGCTTTCCAGGGACAGGGGAGCTGTTTTTT
TRBV6-5	TRBJ2-5	TRBD1	.	CASKYRGSGSETQYF	TGTGCCAGCAAATACAGGGGATCGGGGTCGGAGACCCAGTACTTC
TRBV11-3	TRBJ2-1	.	.	CASSRILGSYNEQFF	TGTGCCAGCAGCCGCATCCTCGGGAGCTACAATGAGCAGTTCTTC
TRBV28	TRBJ2-2	.	.	CATKGSGWGADTGELFF	TGTGCCACCAAGGGGTCAGGGTGGGGCGCGGACACCGGGGAGCTGTTTTTT
TRBV29-1	TRBJ1-2	TRBD1	few	CSVEDQGQGALGGYTF	TGCAGCGTTGAAGATCAAGGACAGGGGGCGCTGGGTGGCTACACCTTC
TRBV2	TRBJ1-5	.	.	CASSEREGNQPQHF	TGTGCCAGCAGTGAGAGGGAAGGCAATCAGCCCCAGCATTTT
TRBV5-4	TRBJ2-3	TRBD2	.	CASSNRVAGGPDTQYF	TGTGCCAGCAGCAACCGGGTGGCGGGAGGGCCCGATACGCAGTATTTT
TRBV11-2	TRBJ1-2	TRBD1	.	CASSLDRDSYGYTF	TGTGCCAGCAGCTTAGATAGGGACAGCTATGGCTACACCTTC